This TCR beta chain was sequenced in a study of identical twins. TCRdb used MiXCR to reprocess the 5' RACE reads, holding one entry per CDR3 protein. This table has 350,000 to 400,000 distinct CDR3 sequences, 7% to 9.5% appearing once. In germline, CDR1 is DFQATT, CDR2 SNEGSKA (reference sequence). The CDR3 has 14 residues. V was cut by 3 bases and J by 5 bases, with 16 bases left in between. The sequenced material came from naive T cells sorted from blood. The rearrangement joins TRBV20-1 to TRBJ2-5, with D perhaps TRBD1 or TRBD2 (6 bases each). The sequence came from a woman aged 50 to 65 in good health. The CDR3 DNA is TGCAGTGCTAGGTTAATAGGAGGGGGGGAGACCCAGTACTTC. It specifies CSARLIGGGETQYF.